Below are 18 T cell receptor beta chains sequenced from a single sample in a study of shared clonotypes between healthy human individuals. Sequencing was performed with immunoSEQ multiplex PCR; in TCRdb, only in-frame clones are kept and a portion is missing. The sample carries more than 2 million clones, 90% to 95% recorded once. Sequencing used naive CD4+ T cells sorted from blood. Subset described: CD45RA+ positively selected. These receptors were taken from a man aged 18 to 30 in good health.

A remark on this clone: The same CDR3 also results from other DNA sequences found in this sample. The chain employs TRBV30 and TRBJ1-2; TRBD1 agrees at 8 bases. CDR3 length: 12 amino acids. The ends lost 1 base at V and 5 bases at J; junction bases unmatched: 0. Germline V gene sequence: CDR1 GTSNPN, CDR2 SVGIG (reference sequence). This CDR3 reads CAWSGTGYGYTF. The CDR3 DNA follows: TGTGCCTGGAGTGGGACAGGGTATGGCTACACCTTC.

CDR3 bases: TGCGCCAGCAGCTTGGAGTCTAGCGGGGGCAACAAAAACATTCAGTACTTC. Its translation is CASSLESSGGNKNIQYF. This chain links TRBV5-1 with TRBJ2-4; 10 nucleotides agree with TRBD2. The CDR3 has 17 residues. Germline V gene data show CDR1 as SGHRS and CDR2 as YFSETQ. V trimming: 0 bases; J trimming: 3 bases; junction bases outside the gene matches: 6.

This clone showed up just once. CDR3 sequence reads: CASSPSGLAGGETQYF. The CDR3 DNA sequence: TGTGCCAGCAGTCCTTCGGGACTAGCGGGGGGAGAGACCCAGTACTTC. This sequence joins TRBV28 and TRBJ2-5; 15 bases fit TRBD2. Trimming took 5 bases from V and 4 from J; bases not matched to a gene: 5. Germline loops: CDR1 MDHEN, CDR2 SYDVKM. The CDR3 has 16 residues.

V gene TRBV28 combines with J gene TRBJ1-3, with a tentative D call TRBD1 (5 bases). Trimming removed 6 bases at V and 0 bases at J, with 9 bases between. In germline, CDR1 is MDHEN, CDR2 SYDVKM. The CDR3 runs to 14 residues. The CDR3 nucleotides are TGTGCCAGCAGCGGGACGTTCTCTGGAAACACCATATATTTT. Protein: CASSGTFSGNTIYF.

The chain's CDR3 is CASSPSSGRRYYNEQFF. CDR3 DNA: TGTGCCAGCAGCCCGTCTAGCGGGAGGCGCTATTACAATGAGCAGTTCTTC. The chain recombines TRBV14 with TRBJ2-1; 11 bases map to TRBD2. The germline V gene has CDR1 SGHDN and CDR2 FVKESK. V gave up 4 bases and J gave up 4 bases; unmatched junction bases: 9. The CDR3 runs to 17 residues.

The chain recombines TRBV7-9 with TRBJ2-7, with TRBD2 identical over 11 bases. Germline trimming cut 3 bases from V and 6 bases from J; bases unmatched to any gene: 10. Germline loops: CDR1 SEHNR, CDR2 FQNEAQ (reference sequence). This CDR3 has 16 amino acids. In nucleotides, the CDR3 is TGTGCCAGCAGCTTCTCCCTAGCGGGGGGCTCTCTCGAGCAGTACTTC. Protein: CASSFSLAGGSLEQYF.

The chain is built from TRBV7-2 and TRBJ2-1, with 7 bases identical to TRBD1. The CDR3 has 14 amino acids. Germline values: CDR1 SGHTA, CDR2 FQGNSA. V lost 2 bases, J lost 7 bases, and 5 bases stayed unmatched. CDR3 loop: CASSLYYRGNEQFF. The CDR3 coding sequence is TGTGCCAGCAGCTTATACTACAGGGGAAATGAGCAGTTCTTC.

The gene calls are TRBV29-1 and TRBJ2-5; TRBD1 agrees at 7 bases. The CDR3 length is 11 residues. Looked up from germline, CDR1 is SQVTM and CDR2 is ANQGSEA. The V and J ends lost 4 bases and 7 bases, in that order; junction bases with no gene match: 3. Here the CDR3 DNA reads TGCAGCGTTGCCCCAGGGGGGACCCAGTACTTC. The encoded protein is CSVAPGGTQYF.

A single count supports this clone. The J gene is TRBJ2-2, the V gene TRBV30; TRBD1 aligns across 11 bases. The CDR3 runs to 20 residues. Looked up from germline, CDR1 is GTSNPN and CDR2 is SVGIG (reference sequence). V trimming: 1 base; J trimming: 5 bases; junction bases outside the gene matches: 18. In nucleotides, the CDR3 is TGTGCCTGGAGTGCATGGTGGGACAGGGGGAATGAAGTAAGGACCGGGGAGCTGTTTTTT. Its translation is CAWSAWWDRGNEVRTGELFF.

This rearrangement joins TRBV5-1 to TRBJ2-7; TRBD1 matches 10 bases. The CDR3 contains 13 residues. CDR1 is SGHRS and CDR2 is YFSETQ in the germline V gene. J lost 7 bases, V lost 4 bases, and 5 bases had no gene match. The CDR3 coding sequence is TGCGCCAGCAGCCCGGGACAGGGGCGTGAGCAGTACTTC. Amino acid sequence: CASSPGQGREQYF.

As concerns this clone: This same CDR3 is encoded by further DNA sequences in the sample. This rearrangement joins TRBV2 to TRBJ1-2, with 7 bases fitting TRBD1. CDR3 size: 14 residues. Germline V lookup: CDR1 SNHLY, CDR2 FYNNEI. Losses at the gene ends were 1 base for V and 5 bases for J; bases not matched to a gene: 4. The CDR3 DNA is TGTGCCAGCAGTGAAGGGCAGGGGGTTTATGGCTACACCTTC. It codes for CASSEGQGVYGYTF.

With regard to this clone: This same CDR3 is encoded by further DNA sequences in the sample. This rearrangement joins TRBV7-9 to TRBJ2-2; either TRBD1 or TRBD2 may supply D (5 bases each). The germline V and J ends were trimmed by 3 bases and 3 bases, with 5 bases remaining between them. Germline CDR1 is SEHNR and CDR2 is FQNEAQ (reference sequence). This CDR3 contains 13 residues. DNA for the CDR3: TGTGCCAGCAGCTTGGGGGACACCGGGGAGCTGTTTTTT. Residues: CASSLGDTGELFF.

Details on this clone: The same CDR3 also results from other DNA sequences found in this sample. The gene calls are TRBV10-3 and TRBJ2-7; no reliable D call. The V gene lost 0 bases and the J gene lost 5 bases, with 2 bases spanning the gap. This CDR3 spans 11 amino acids. The V gene's germline CDR1 is ENHRY and CDR2 SYGVKD. The CDR3 region has the DNA TGTGCCATCAGTGAGTCGCACGAGCAGTACTTC. Protein: CAISESHEQYF.

The chain joins TRBV19 to TRBJ2-2; 7 bases line up with TRBD2. The CDR3 contains 16 residues. The germline V gene encodes CDR1 LNHDA and CDR2 SQIVND (reference sequence). With V trimmed by 5 bases and J by 2 bases, 8 bases remained unmatched. The CDR3 DNA follows: TGTGCCAGTAGTTCTGGACTAGATCGTAACACCGGGGAGCTGTTTTTT. Translating gives CASSSGLDRNTGELFF.

This clone has only one observation. Distinct nucleotide sequences in the sample also encode this CDR3. The chain recombines TRBV25-1 with TRBJ1-1; D is undetermined. This CDR3 is 13 amino acids long. The V and J ends lost 6 bases and 0 bases respectively, with 8 bases between them. CDR1 and CDR2 from the germline V gene are MGHDK and SYGVNS. The CDR3 sequence is CASSRTVNTEAFF. CDR3 nucleotides: TGTGCCAGCAGCCGGACGGTGAACACTGAAGCTTTCTTT.

The chain joins TRBV10-1 to TRBJ1-3; no clear D gene. V lost 3 bases, J lost 0 bases, and 3 bases lay in between. Looked up from germline, CDR1 is WNHNN and CDR2 is SYGVQD (reference sequence). The length of the CDR3 is 13 residues. Here the CDR3 reads CASSDSSGNTIYF. DNA of the CDR3: TGCGCCAGCAGTGATAGCTCTGGAAACACCATATATTTT.

This clone was seen a single time. DNA of the CDR3: TGTGCCATCCGGCGAGCTAGCGGGTTAAATGAGCAGTTCTTC. Its translation: CAIRRASGLNEQFF. The chain joins TRBV2 to TRBJ2-1; TRBD2 matches 8 bases. V dropped 10 bases and J dropped 7; count of bases not matched to a gene: 12. The CDR3 consists of 14 residues. Germline-derived CDR1 and CDR2 are SNHLY and FYNNEI.

The chain has TRBV28 and TRBJ1-4; possibly TRBD1 for D (5 bases). Trimming left V 6 bases short and J 3 bases short, with 14 bases between. The CDR3 is 15 residues long. Germline CDR1 and CDR2: MDHEN and SYDVKM. The CDR3 DNA reads TGTGCCAGCAGACCCTCCAGGGTGCCTAATGAAAAACTGTTTTTT. Residues: CASRPSRVPNEKLFF.